This entry describes one T cell receptor (beta chain). The antigen is unknown. These data belong to a study of T cell responses to AZD1222 COVID-19 vaccine. General study results and limits: It should be noted that donors were predominantly white British and more often female, and clonal diversity was possibly underestimated. AZD1222 recipients seropositive at baseline numbered only six.

CDR1 and CDR2 (germline): MNHNS, SASEGT. With V trimmed by 2 bases and J by 3 bases, 7 bases remained unmatched. This CDR3 spans 15 amino acids. The repertoire was sequenced with immunoSEQ multiplex PCR; TCRdb's copy has only in-frame clones and lacks some. The table shows around 110,000 clones, with roughly 90% occurring only once. This material consisted of peripheral blood, taken on day 0 of AZD1222 vaccination. This receptor was obtained from an adult in good health. The chain couples TRBV6-1 to TRBJ2-7, with TRBD2 matching 7 bases. CDR3 in amino acids: CASSEWTGTNYEQYF. In DNA, the CDR3 is TGTGCCAGCAGTGAATGGACCGGGACTAACTACGAGCAGTACTTC.